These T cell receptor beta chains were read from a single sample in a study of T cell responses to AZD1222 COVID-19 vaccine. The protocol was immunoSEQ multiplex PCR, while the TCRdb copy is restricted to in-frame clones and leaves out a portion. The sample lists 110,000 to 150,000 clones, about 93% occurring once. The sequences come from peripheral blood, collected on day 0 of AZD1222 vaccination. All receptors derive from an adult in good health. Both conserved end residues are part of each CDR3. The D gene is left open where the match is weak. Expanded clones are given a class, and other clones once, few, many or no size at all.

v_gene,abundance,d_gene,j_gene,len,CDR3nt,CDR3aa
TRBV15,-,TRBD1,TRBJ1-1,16,TGTGCCACTTCCGCAGGACAGGGACTCGTGAACACTGAAGCTTTCTTT,CATSAGQGLVNTEAFF
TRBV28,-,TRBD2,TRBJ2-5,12,TGTGCCACGGGGGGGGTAGAAGAGACCCAGTACTTC,CATGGVEETQYF
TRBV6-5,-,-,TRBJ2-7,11,TGTGCCAGCAGTCTGGGGAGCGAGCAGTACTTC,CASSLGSEQYF
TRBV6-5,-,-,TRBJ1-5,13,TGTGCCAGCAGTCGCCCGGGTGGTCAGCCCCAGCATTTT,CASSRPGGQPQHF
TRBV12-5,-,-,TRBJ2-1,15,TGTGCTAGTGGACCTAGACAGACTTTTTACAATGAGCAGTTCTTC,CASGPRQTFYNEQFF
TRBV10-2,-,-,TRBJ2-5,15,TGCGCCAGCATTCCCCAGCCGGTCGGGGGAGAGACCCAGTACTTC,CASIPQPVGGETQYF
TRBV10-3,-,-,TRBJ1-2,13,TGTGCCATCGGGAAACAGGGCTTGGATGGCTACACCTTC,CAIGKQGLDGYTF
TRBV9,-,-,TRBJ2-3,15,TGTGCCAGCAGCGTTCGGGGGCGGAACACAGATACGCAGTATTTT,CASSVRGRNTDTQYF
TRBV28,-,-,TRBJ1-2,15,TGTGCCAGCAGTTTGCCACCCGCGATGCGGGATGGCTACACCTTC,CASSLPPAMRDGYTF
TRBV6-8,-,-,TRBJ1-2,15,TGTGCCAGCAGTTACCAGGGACATGAACGTGATGGCTACACCTTC,CASSYQGHERDGYTF
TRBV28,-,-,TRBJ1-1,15,TGTGCCAGCAGTTTAGTGGTCGGGGTGAACACTGAAGCTTTCTTT,CASSLVVGVNTEAFF
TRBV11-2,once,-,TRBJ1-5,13,TGTGCCAGCAGCTTGCGGCGGGATCAGCCCCAGCATTTT,CASSLRRDQPQHF
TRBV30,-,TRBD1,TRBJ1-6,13,TGTGCCTGGAGTACAGGGGTCAGGTCACCCCTCCACTTT,CAWSTGVRSPLHF
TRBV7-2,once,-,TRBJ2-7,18,TGTGCCAGCAGCATACAGGGGTTTCGGGCGGGAGGCACCTACGAGCAGTACTTC,CASSIQGFRAGGTYEQYF
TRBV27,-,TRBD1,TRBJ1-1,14,TGTGCCAGCAGTCCCGGACAGGGGGCAACTGAAGCTTTCTTT,CASSPGQGATEAFF
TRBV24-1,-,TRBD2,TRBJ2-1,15,TGTGCCACCAGTTCAGCGGGAGTCTCCTACAATGAGCAGTTCTTC,CATSSAGVSYNEQFF
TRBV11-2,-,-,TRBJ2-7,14,TGTGCCAGCAGCTTCGGCGGGCCGGGCTACGAGCAGTACTTC,CASSFGGPGYEQYF
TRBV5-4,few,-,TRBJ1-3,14,TGTGCCTCCTCTGGACGGGACTCTGGAAACACCATATATTTT,CASSGRDSGNTIYF
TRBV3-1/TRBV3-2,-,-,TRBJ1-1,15,TGTGCCAGCAGCCAAGGGGGTCTTGGGAACACTGAAGCTTTCTTT,CASSQGGLGNTEAFF
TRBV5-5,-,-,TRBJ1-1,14,TGTGCCAGCAGCTTGGGACCGGTTAAGACTGAAGCTTTCTTT,CASSLGPVKTEAFF
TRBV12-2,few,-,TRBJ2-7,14,TGTGCAAGTCGCCAGTGGGGAGTTACCTACGAGCAGTACTTC,CASRQWGVTYEQYF
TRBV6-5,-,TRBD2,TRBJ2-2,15,TGTGCCAGCAGTTACCTCTCGGGAGGGGGTGGGGAGCTGTTTTTT,CASSYLSGGGGELFF
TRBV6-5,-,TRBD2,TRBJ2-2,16,TGTGCCAGCAGTTGGGCTAGCGGGACGGGCACCGGGGAGCTGTTTTTT,CASSWASGTGTGELFF
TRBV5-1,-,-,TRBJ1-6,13,TGCGCCAGCAGCTTGGACCAAGGTTCACCCCTCCACTTT,CASSLDQGSPLHF
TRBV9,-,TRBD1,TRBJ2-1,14,TGTGCCAGCAGTGGAAAAACAGGGGTGAATGAGCAGTTCTTC,CASSGKTGVNEQFF
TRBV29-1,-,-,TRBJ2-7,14,TGCAGCGTTGAAGATCATTCCGCGGGCTACGAGCAGTACTTC,CSVEDHSAGYEQYF
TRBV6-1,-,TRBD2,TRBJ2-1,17,TGTGCCAGCAGTGAAGCGGCAGCGGGAGGCTGGGGGAATGAGCAGTTCTTC,CASSEAAAGGWGNEQFF
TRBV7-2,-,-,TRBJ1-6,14,TGTGCCAGCAGCCCCCACAGCGTTAATTCACCCCTCCACTTT,CASSPHSVNSPLHF
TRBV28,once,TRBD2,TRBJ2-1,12,TGTGCCAGCAGTCCCCGGGCTAGCGGTAGAGTCTTC,CASSPRASGRVF
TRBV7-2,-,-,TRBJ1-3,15,TGTGCCAGCAGCTCGGGCAGATCCTCTGGAAACACCATATATTTT,CASSSGRSSGNTIYF
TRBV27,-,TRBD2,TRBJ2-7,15,TGTGCCAGCAGTTTAAAGTCTAGCGGGACGTACGAGCAGTACTTC,CASSLKSSGTYEQYF
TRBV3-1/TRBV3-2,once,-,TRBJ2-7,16,TGTGCCAGCAGCCAACGGGGCAGCCGGAACTCCTACGAGCAGTACTTC,CASSQRGSRNSYEQYF
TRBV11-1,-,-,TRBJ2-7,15,TGTGCCAGCAGCTTAGTGGGTGGACGGATGTACGAGCAGTACTTC,CASSLVGGRMYEQYF
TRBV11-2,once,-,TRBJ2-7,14,TGTGCCAGCAGCTTAGGGCACACCTCCTACGAGCAGTACTTC,CASSLGHTSYEQYF
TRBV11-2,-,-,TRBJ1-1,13,TGTGCCAGCAGCCAAAATCGGGACTGGGAAGCTTTCTTT,CASSQNRDWEAFF
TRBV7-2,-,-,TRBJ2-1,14,TGTGCCAGCAGCTTAGCCTTTAGGGCAGCGGAGCAGTTCTTC,CASSLAFRAAEQFF
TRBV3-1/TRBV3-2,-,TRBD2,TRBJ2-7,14,TGTGCCAGCGGACTAGCGGGAGGGCCCGTCGAGCAGTACTTC,CASGLAGGPVEQYF
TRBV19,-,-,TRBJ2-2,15,TGTGCCAGTAGCATGCCCTCCTCCCGGACCGGGGAGCTGTTTTTT,CASSMPSSRTGELFF
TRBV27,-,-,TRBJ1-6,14,TGTGCCAGCAGACGGGACCTCTATAATTCACCCCTCCACTTT,CASRRDLYNSPLHF
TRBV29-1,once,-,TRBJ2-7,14,TGCAGCGTTGAAAAAGGGACCACCTCCTACGAGCAGTACTTC,CSVEKGTTSYEQYF
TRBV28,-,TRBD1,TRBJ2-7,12,TGTGCCACCACCACAGGGGTAAACGAGCAGTACTTC,CATTTGVNEQYF
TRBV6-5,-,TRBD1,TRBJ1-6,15,TGTGCCAGCAGTCAAACGACAGGGGCAAATTCACCCCTCCACTTT,CASSQTTGANSPLHF
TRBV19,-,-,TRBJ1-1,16,TGTGCCAGTAGTATAGGGGGAGTAGCCCAGGGGACTGAAGCTTTCTTT,CASSIGGVAQGTEAFF
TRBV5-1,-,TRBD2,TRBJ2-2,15,TGCGCCAGCAGCTTAGGTACTAGCGGGACCGGGGAGCTGTTTTTT,CASSLGTSGTGELFF
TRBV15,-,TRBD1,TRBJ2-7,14,TGTGCCACCAGCCCAGATTACAGGGGATTGAAGCAGTACTTC,CATSPDYRGLKQYF
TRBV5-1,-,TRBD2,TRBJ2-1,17,TGCGCCAGCAGCTTGAGTCGGGGACTAGCGGGAGCGGAGGAGCAGTTCTTC,CASSLSRGLAGAEEQFF
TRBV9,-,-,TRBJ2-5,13,TGTGCCAGCAGCGTAGGACGCGTTCAGACCCAGTACTTC,CASSVGRVQTQYF
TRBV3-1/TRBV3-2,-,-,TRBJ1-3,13,TGTGCCAGCAGCCAAGGGGCCGGACACACCATATATTTT,CASSQGAGHTIYF
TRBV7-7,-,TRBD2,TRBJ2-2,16,TGTGCCAGCAGCCTCGGACTAGCGGCTAACACCGGGGAGCTGTTTTTT,CASSLGLAANTGELFF
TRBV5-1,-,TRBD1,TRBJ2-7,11,TGCGCCAGCAGCCCGGGACAGTTTTGGTACTTC,CASSPGQFWYF
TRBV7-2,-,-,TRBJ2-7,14,TGTGCCAGCAGCGATACGGGGCAAAACTACGAGCAGTACTTC,CASSDTGQNYEQYF
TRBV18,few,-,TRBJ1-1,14,TGTGCCAGCTCACCTCCCAGTAAGAGGACTGAAGCTTTCTTT,CASSPPSKRTEAFF
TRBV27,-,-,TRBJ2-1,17,TGTGCCAGCAGTCCCCCTCCTCGTAGCAGTTACTACAATGAGCAGTTCTTC,CASSPPPRSSYYNEQFF
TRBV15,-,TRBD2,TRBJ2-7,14,TGTGCCACCAGCTCTAGCGGGAGGGCCTTTGAGCAGTACTTC,CATSSSGRAFEQYF
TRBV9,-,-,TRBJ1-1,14,TGTGCCAGCAGCGCATATACAGGGTACACTGAAGCTTTCTTT,CASSAYTGYTEAFF
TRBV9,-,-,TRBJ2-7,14,TGTGCCAGCAGCGTAGATCCGGGACCCTACGAGCAGTACTTC,CASSVDPGPYEQYF
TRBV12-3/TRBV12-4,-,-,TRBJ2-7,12,TGTGCCAGCAGTAGTAGTATATCGGTTCTGTACTTC,CASSSSISVLYF
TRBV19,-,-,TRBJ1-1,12,TGTGCCAGTAGTTATCTGGCCACTGAAGCTTTCTTT,CASSYLATEAFF
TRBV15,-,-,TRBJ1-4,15,TGTGCCACGAATTCTCTAGGGGTGGGTAATGAAAAACTGTTTTTT,CATNSLGVGNEKLFF